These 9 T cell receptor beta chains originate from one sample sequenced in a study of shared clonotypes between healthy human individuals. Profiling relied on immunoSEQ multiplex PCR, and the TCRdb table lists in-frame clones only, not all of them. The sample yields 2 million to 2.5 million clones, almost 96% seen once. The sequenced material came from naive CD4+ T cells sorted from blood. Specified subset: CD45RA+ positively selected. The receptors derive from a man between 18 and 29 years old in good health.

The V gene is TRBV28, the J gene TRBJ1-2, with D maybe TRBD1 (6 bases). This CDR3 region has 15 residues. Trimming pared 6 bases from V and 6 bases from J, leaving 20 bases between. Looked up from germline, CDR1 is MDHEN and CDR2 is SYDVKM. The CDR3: CASSSITGSSDGYTF. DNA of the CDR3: TGTGCCAGCAGCTCCATTACAGGGAGTTCGGATGGCTACACCTTC.

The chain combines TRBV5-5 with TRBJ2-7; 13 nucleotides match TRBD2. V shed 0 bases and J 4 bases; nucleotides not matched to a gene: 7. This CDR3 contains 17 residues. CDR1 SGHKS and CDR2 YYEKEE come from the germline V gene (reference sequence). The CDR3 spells CASSLDPGLAGFYEQYF. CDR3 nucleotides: TGTGCCAGCAGCTTGGACCCGGGACTAGCGGGATTTTACGAGCAGTACTTC.

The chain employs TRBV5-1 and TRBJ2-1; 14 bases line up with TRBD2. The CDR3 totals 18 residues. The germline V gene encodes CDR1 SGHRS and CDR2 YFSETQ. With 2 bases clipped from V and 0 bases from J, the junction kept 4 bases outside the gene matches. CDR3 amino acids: CASSFRTSGGSSYNEQFF. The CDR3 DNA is TGCGCCAGCAGCTTTCGGACTAGCGGGGGGAGCTCCTACAATGAGCAGTTCTTC.

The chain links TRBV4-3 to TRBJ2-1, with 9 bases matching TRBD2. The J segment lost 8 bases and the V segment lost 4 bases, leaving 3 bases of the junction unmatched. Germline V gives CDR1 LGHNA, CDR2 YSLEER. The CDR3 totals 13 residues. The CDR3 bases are TGCGCCAGCAGCCGCGGGAGGGCCTATGAGCAGTTCTTC. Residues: CASSRGRAYEQFF.

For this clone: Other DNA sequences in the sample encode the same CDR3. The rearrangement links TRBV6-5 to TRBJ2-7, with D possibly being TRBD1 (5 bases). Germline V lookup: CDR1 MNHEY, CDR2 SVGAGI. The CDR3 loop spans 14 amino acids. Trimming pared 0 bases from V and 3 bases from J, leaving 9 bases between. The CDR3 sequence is CASSYSTASYEQYF. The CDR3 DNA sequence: TGTGCCAGCAGTTACTCGACAGCGAGCTACGAGCAGTACTTC.

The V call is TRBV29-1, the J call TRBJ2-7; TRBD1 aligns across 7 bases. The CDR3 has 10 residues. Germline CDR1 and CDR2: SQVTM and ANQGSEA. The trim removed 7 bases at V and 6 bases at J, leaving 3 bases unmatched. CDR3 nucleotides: TGCAGCGCGACAGGGTGCGAGCAGTACTTC. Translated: CSATGCEQYF.

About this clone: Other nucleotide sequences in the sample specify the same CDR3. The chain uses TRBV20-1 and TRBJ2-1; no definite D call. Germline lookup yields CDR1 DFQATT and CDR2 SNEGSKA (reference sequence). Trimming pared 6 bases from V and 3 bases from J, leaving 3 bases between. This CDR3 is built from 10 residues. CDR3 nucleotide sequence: TGCAGTGCATACTACAATGAGCAGTTCTTC. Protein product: CSAYYNEQFF.

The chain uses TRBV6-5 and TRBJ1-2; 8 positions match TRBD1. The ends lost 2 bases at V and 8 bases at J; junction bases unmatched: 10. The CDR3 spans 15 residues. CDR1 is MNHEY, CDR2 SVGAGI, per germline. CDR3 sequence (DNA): TGTGCCAGCAGTTACGGACAGGGCCTTCTATGGGGCTACACCTTC. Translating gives CASSYGQGLLWGYTF.

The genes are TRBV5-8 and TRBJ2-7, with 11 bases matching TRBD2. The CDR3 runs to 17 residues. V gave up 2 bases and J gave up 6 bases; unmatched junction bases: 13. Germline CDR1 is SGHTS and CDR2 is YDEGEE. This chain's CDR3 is CASSFRLAGLARGEQYF. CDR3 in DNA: TGTGCCAGCAGCTTCCGACTAGCGGGACTTGCAAGGGGCGAGCAGTACTTC.